These 9 T cell receptor beta chains came from one sample sequenced in a study of blood T cells in healthy people across ages. Primed by a sample-barcoded 5' primer and a J-beta primer mix, a second PCR proceeded for 7 to 11 cycles. TCRdb used MiXCR to reprocess the 5' RACE reads, holding one entry per CDR3 protein. The sample includes more than 650,000 distinct CDR3 sequences, about 20% seen only once; the top ten take 22%. Material for sequencing was blood. These receptors were collected from a man in his 70s in good health.

The V and J genes are TRBV4-1 and TRBJ1-2; D is ambiguous. The germline V gene encodes CDR1 MGHRA and CDR2 YSYEKL. Trimming pared 0 bases from V and 4 bases from J, leaving 15 bases between. This CDR3 has 16 residues. The CDR3 here is CASSQERSGSFYGYTF. The CDR3 nucleotides are TGCGCCAGCAGCCAAGAACGGTCCGGTTCCTTCTATGGCTACACCTTC.

This clonotype was counted only a few times. This chain links TRBV5-1 with TRBJ2-1, with TRBD2 matching 10 bases. CDR3 length equals 17 residues. The J segment lost 3 bases and the V segment lost 2 bases, leaving 8 bases of the junction unmatched. CDR1 is SGHRS and CDR2 is YFSETQ in the germline V gene. CDR3 amino acids: CASSFAVGTSDYNEQFF. For the CDR3, the DNA is TGCGCCAGCAGCTTCGCCGTAGGGACTAGCGACTACAATGAGCAGTTCTTC.

This clonotype was recorded a few times. CDR3 DNA: TGTGCCAGCAGTTACGGACAGCTCGCAACTAATGAAAAACTGTTTTTT. Translated, it gives CASSYGQLATNEKLFF. The gene calls are TRBV6-6 and TRBJ1-4; D might be TRBD1 (6 bases). V was cut by 2 bases and J by 0 bases, with 10 bases left in between. The CDR3 contains 16 residues. In germline, CDR1 is MNHNY, CDR2 SVGAGI (reference sequence).

This clonotype showed up just a few times. The genes are TRBV3-1 and TRBJ2-7; possibly TRBD1 or TRBD2 for D (5 bases each). The DNA end favors TRBJ2-1, so the J call may be wrong. This CDR3 contains 12 residues. Germline values: CDR1 LGHDT, CDR2 YNNKEL (reference sequence). The CDR3 DNA follows: TGTGCCAGCAGCCAAGACGTGAGGGGGCAGTTCTTC. Encoded protein: CASSQDVRGQFF.

The CDR3 loop reads CASSYPGTPEQYF. CDR3 DNA: TGTGCCAGCAGCTACCCCGGGACACCGGAGCAGTACTTC. The chain recombines TRBV28 with TRBJ2-7; possibly TRBD1 for D (6 bases). The CDR3 is made up of 13 amino acids. Germline V gene sequence: CDR1 MDHEN, CDR2 SYDVKM. Trimming stripped 6 bases from V and 7 bases from J, with 16 bases between.

CDR3 sequence: CASSLLAGESYEQYF. CDR3 DNA sequence: TGTGCCAGCAGTTTACTAGCGGGGGAATCCTACGAGCAGTACTTC. J is TRBJ2-1 and V is TRBV12-3 or TRBV12-4, with 10 bases aligning to TRBD2. With the DNA end fitting TRBJ2-7 better, the J assignment may be wrong. This CDR3 comprises 15 residues.

This sequence joins TRBV19 and TRBJ1-1; D is perhaps TRBD1 (6 bases). The germline gives CDR1 LNHDA, CDR2 SQIVND (reference sequence). Trimming shortened V by 3 bases and J by 5 bases, and 13 bases separated the two germline ends. CDR3 length: 14 residues. The CDR3: CASSIPRGRTEAFF. The CDR3 DNA reads TGTGCCAGTAGTATTCCCAGGGGAAGAACTGAAGCTTTCTTT.

This clonotype was detected only a few times. This chain uses TRBV5-5 with TRBJ2-3; 7 positions match TRBD1. The germline V gene encodes CDR1 SGHKS and CDR2 YYEKEE (reference sequence). V dropped 4 bases and J dropped 6; count of bases not matched to a gene: 11. The CDR3 runs 15 residues. CDR3 sequence (DNA): TGTGCCAGCAGCCTGACAGGGTTGGAGGTCGATACGCAGTATTTT. Protein sequence: CASSLTGLEVDTQYF.

This clonotype has just a few counts. CDR3 coding DNA: TGTGCCAGCAGTTACAAGACAGGGGGCTGGGACACTGAAGCTTTCTTT. This codes for CASSYKTGGWDTEAFF. The gene calls are TRBV6-5 and TRBJ1-1; 10 bases fit TRBD1. Germline CDR1 reads MNHEY; CDR2 reads SVGAGI. This CDR3 is built from 16 residues. Trimming cost V 2 bases and J 3 bases; bases outside gene matches: 6.